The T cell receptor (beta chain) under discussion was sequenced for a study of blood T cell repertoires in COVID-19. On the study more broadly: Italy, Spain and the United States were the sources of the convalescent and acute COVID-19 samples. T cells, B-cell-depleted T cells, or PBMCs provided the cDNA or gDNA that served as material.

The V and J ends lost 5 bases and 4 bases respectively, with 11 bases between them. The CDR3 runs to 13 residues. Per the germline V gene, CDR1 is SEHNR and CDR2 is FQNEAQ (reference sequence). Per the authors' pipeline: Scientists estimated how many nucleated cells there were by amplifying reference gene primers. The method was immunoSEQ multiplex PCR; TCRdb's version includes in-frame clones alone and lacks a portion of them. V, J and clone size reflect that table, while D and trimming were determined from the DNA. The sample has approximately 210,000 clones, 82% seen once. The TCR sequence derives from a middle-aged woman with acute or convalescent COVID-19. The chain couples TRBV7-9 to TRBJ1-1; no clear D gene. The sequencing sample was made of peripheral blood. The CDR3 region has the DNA TGTGCCAGCAGCCCCAGCGGGCCCACTGAAGCTTTCTTT. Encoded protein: CASSPSGPTEAFF.